What follows is one T cell receptor beta chain and its context. The entry originates in a study of blood T cell repertoires in COVID-19. About the research overall: Collection of acute and convalescent COVID-19 samples took place in the United States, Italy and Spain. Nucleic acid was either cDNA or gDNA, and it came from T cells, B-cell-depleted T cells, or PBMCs.

The CDR3 covers 16 residues. The J segment lost 3 bases and the V segment lost 5 bases, leaving 12 bases of the junction unmatched. Germline V gene lookup returns CDR1 SEHNR and CDR2 FQNEAQ (reference sequence). Per the original methods: Reference gene primer amplification in the assay estimated nucleated cell counts. Clones were read by immunoSEQ multiplex PCR, and TCRdb kept only the in-frame ones, dropping some. D and trimming come from the DNA, and the V and J calls and clone size come from that table. The sample lists about 77,000 clones, approximately 80% seen once, with 4.5% to 5.5% in the top ten.

V gene TRBV7-9 combines with J gene TRBJ2-7; 8 positions agree with TRBD1. The sample consisted of peripheral blood. The TCR originated in a woman aged 70-85 years with acute or convalescent COVID-19. The CDR3 coding sequence is TGTGCCAGCAGCGGTACCTCCGGGACAGGCCGCTACGAGCAGTACTTC. Protein product: CASSGTSGTGRYEQYF.